One sample yielded the 15 T cell receptor beta chains listed below, sequenced in a study of T cell repertoires in cytomegalovirus infection. Their antigen targets remain unknown. One entry per CDR3 protein, called by TCRdb with MiXCR from the reads. The repertoire includes about 71,000 distinct CDR3 sequences, approximately 22% of them detected once, and about 63% sits in the top ten. The sequencing used CD8+ T cells from cultured PBMCs, collected from culture after CMV antigen stimulation. These receptors were taken from a human donor in good health (CMV status not recorded). Some clones in this sample may be carry-over from other donors' samples.

The V gene is TRBV7-8, the J gene TRBJ1-5; weak D call: TRBD1 (5 bases). Germline assignment: CDR1 SGHVS and CDR2 FQNEAQ. V dropped 2 bases and J dropped 3 bases, with 11 bases sitting between them. The CDR3 consists of 15 residues. CDR3 protein: CASSLLGTVNQPQHF. The CDR3 DNA reads TGTGCCAGCAGCTTACTCGGGACGGTCAATCAGCCCCAGCATTTT.

In its sample, this clonotype was seen a few times. The J gene is TRBJ2-7, the V gene TRBV12-3 or TRBV12-4; D is possibly TRBD1 (6 bases). The CDR3 contains 13 residues. Between the trimmed V and J ends, which lost 9 bases and 0 bases, there was a span of 12 bases. This CDR3 is CASSGTLSYEQYF. CDR3 DNA sequence: TGTGCCAGTTCCGGGACACTCTCCTACGAGCAGTACTTC.

The chain combines TRBV7-9 with TRBJ1-1; a possible D gene is TRBD1 (5 bases). This CDR3 is 15 amino acids long. CDR1 is SEHNR, CDR2 FQNEAQ, per germline (reference sequence). Trimming stripped 1 base from V and 1 base from J, with 10 bases between. DNA for the CDR3: TGTGCCAGCAGCTTAGGGGCAGGGCCGAACACTGAAGCTTTCTTT. This translates into CASSLGAGPNTEAFF.

V gene TRBV5-1 combines with J gene TRBJ2-7; D is unclear. This CDR3 spans 14 amino acids. Germline CDR1 is SGHRS and CDR2 is YFSETQ. With 0 bases removed from V and 0 bases from J, the gap between germline ends came to 7 bases. In DNA, the CDR3 is TGCGCCAGCAGCTTGGGGGATCACTCCTACGAGCAGTACTTC. This translates into CASSLGDHSYEQYF.

This clonotype was counted only a few times. J is TRBJ1-4 and V is TRBV25-1; D is unresolved. The V end was cut by 1 base, the J end by 7 bases, with 10 bases between. CDR1 is MGHDK, CDR2 SYGVNS, per germline. The length of the CDR3 is 14 residues. CDR3 loop: CASSELGSGEKLFF. CDR3 nucleotides: TGTGCCAGCAGTGAATTAGGGTCGGGTGAAAAACTGTTTTTT.

This clonotype was detected a few times. The V and J genes are TRBV7-2 and TRBJ1-2; a possible D gene is TRBD1 (5 bases). The CDR3 runs 16 residues. Germline CDR1 and CDR2: SGHTA and FQGNSA. With 3 bases removed from V and 1 base from J, the gap between germline ends came to 15 bases. The CDR3 loop is CASSFPRTQRNYGYTF. For the CDR3, the DNA is TGTGCCAGCAGCTTCCCGAGGACACAACGTAACTATGGCTACACCTTC.

The sample holds a few counts of this clonotype. This chain uses TRBV6-1 with TRBJ1-1; tentative D call: TRBD1 (6 bases). Trimming cost V 7 bases and J 1 base, with 19 bases left between them. CDR1 is MNHNS, CDR2 SASEGT, per germline. CDR3 length: 16 amino acids. DNA of the CDR3: TGTGCCAGCACCTTCCCGGGACACGGAGGGAACACTGAAGCTTTCTTT. This sequence encodes CASTFPGHGGNTEAFF.

V is TRBV6-2 or TRBV6-3 and J is TRBJ2-1; D might be TRBD1 (5 bases). Germline V gene sequence: CDR1 MNHEY, CDR2 SVGEGT. This CDR3 contains 20 residues. V was cut by 3 bases and J by 0 bases, with 24 bases left in between. Here the CDR3 reads CASSYPAAGSFPSSYNEQFF. Written as DNA, the CDR3 is TGTGCCAGCAGTTATCCCGCCGCAGGGTCCTTTCCGAGCTCCTACAATGAGCAGTTCTTC.

This clonotype was seen only a few times. The chain joins TRBV6-2 or TRBV6-3 to TRBJ2-7; possible D gene TRBD2, 6 bases. The CDR3 contains 12 residues. Per germline, CDR1 MNHEY and CDR2 SVGEGT. CDR3 in amino acids: CVTAGGTYEQYF. The CDR3 DNA sequence: TGTGTCACTGCCGGGGGTACCTACGAGCAGTACTTC.

This clonotype was recorded many times. This chain connects TRBV6-6 to TRBJ2-5; TRBD2 matches 11 bases. The junction had 8 bases not matched to a gene; V was cut back by 8 bases and J by 3 bases. The CDR3 is made up of 15 amino acids. Germline V CDR1 and CDR2: MNHNY, SVGAGI (reference sequence). The DNA of the CDR3 is TGTGCCAGCCTCGACCCGACTAGCGGGAAAGAGACCCAGTACTTC. Protein: CASLDPTSGKETQYF.

This clonotype was counted only a few times. V and J are TRBV4-3 and TRBJ2-7; 11 nucleotides agree with TRBD1. Germline CDR1 is LGHNA and CDR2 is YSLEER. The CDR3 covers 15 residues. The trim removed 4 bases at V and 3 bases at J, leaving 5 bases unmatched. This chain's CDR3 is CASSLRTGGFYEQYF. CDR3 bases: TGCGCCAGCAGCCTCAGGACAGGGGGCTTCTACGAGCAGTACTTC.

The chain links TRBV7-9 to TRBJ2-7; no reliable D call. The CDR3 totals 14 residues. Germline lookup yields CDR1 SEHNR and CDR2 FQNEAQ (reference sequence). The ends were cut back, 3 bases at V and 4 bases at J, with 13 bases in the middle. The CDR3 loop reads CASSLPQEKYEQYF. Here the CDR3 DNA reads TGTGCCAGCAGCTTGCCTCAGGAGAAGTACGAGCAGTACTTC. The full variable domain, with the rest looked up from reference TRBV7-9 and TRBJ2-7, is DTGVSQNPRHKITKRGQNVTFRCDPISEHNRLYWYRQTLGQGPEFLTYFQNEAQLEKSRLLSDRFSAERPKGSFSTLEIQRTEQGDSAMYLCASSLPQEKYEQYFGPGTRLTVT.

This clonotype has just a few counts. The V gene is TRBV7-9, the J gene TRBJ2-5; D tentatively fits TRBD1 or TRBD2 (5 bases each). This CDR3 comprises 15 residues. The germline V gene encodes CDR1 SEHNR and CDR2 FQNEAQ (reference sequence). Trimming shortened V by 0 bases and J by 2 bases, and 10 bases separated the two germline ends. The CDR3 coding sequence is TGTGCCAGCAGCTTAGCAGGGACCGGACAAGAGACCCAGTACTTC. Amino acids: CASSLAGTGQETQYF.

This clonotype has just a few counts. The V and J genes are TRBV12-3 or TRBV12-4 and TRBJ1-2; no clear D gene. Trimming took off 1 base at V and 5 bases at J, with 5 bases between the two ends. The CDR3 is made up of 12 amino acids. CDR3 loop: CASSLERYGYTF. CDR3 nucleotide sequence: TGTGCCAGCAGTTTAGAACGTTATGGCTACACCTTC.

The chain uses TRBV6-6 and TRBJ1-1; D is possibly TRBD1 (6 bases). This CDR3 spans 11 amino acids. Trimming removed 7 bases from V and 6 bases from J, with 9 bases in between. Germline CDR1 MNHNY, CDR2 SVGAGI (reference sequence). This CDR3 is CASNTGPEAFF. For the CDR3, the DNA is TGTGCCAGCAATACAGGGCCTGAAGCTTTCTTT.